This entry lists 8 T cell receptor beta chains sequenced from one sample in a study of shared clonotypes between healthy human individuals. The method was immunoSEQ multiplex PCR; TCRdb's version includes in-frame clones alone and lacks a portion of them. The sample has millions of clones, more than 80% seen once. Sequencing was carried out using naive CD4+ T cells sorted from blood. Described subset: CD45RA+ positively selected. These TCRs come from a man aged 18 to 30 in good health.

The chain links TRBV14 to TRBJ2-5; D not resolved. The CDR3 has 14 residues. CDR1 and CDR2 (germline): SGHDN, FVKESK. V lost 4 bases and J 0 bases, leaving 9 bases between the germline ends. The CDR3 DNA follows: TGTGCCAGCAGCCGGCGTCAGTACCAAGAGACCCAGTACTTC. Residues: CASSRRQYQETQYF.

This clone was observed a single time. The J gene is TRBJ2-2, the V gene TRBV7-2; a weak D match, TRBD2 (6 bases). Germline assignment: CDR1 SGHTA and CDR2 FQGNSA. The CDR3 has 16 residues. Trimming shortened V by 4 bases and J by 2 bases, and 14 bases separated the two germline ends. The CDR3 here is CASSSRSGTNTGELFF. The CDR3 nucleotides read TGTGCCAGCAGCTCCCGTAGCGGAACTAACACCGGGGAGCTGTTTTTT.

A word on this clone: In the same sample, other DNA sequences code for this CDR3. J is TRBJ2-3 and V is TRBV5-1; D gene uncertain. The CDR3 is made up of 13 amino acids. Germline values: CDR1 SGHRS, CDR2 YFSETQ. V gave up 3 bases and J gave up 0 bases, with 5 bases separating them. The CDR3 DNA reads as TGCGCCAGCAGCTATAGTAGCACAGATACGCAGTATTTT. This sequence encodes CASSYSSTDTQYF.

This rearrangement joins TRBV7-8 to TRBJ1-1; TRBD1 aligns across 7 bases. This CDR3 has 14 amino acids. CDR1 and CDR2 from the germline V gene are SGHVS and FQNEAQ. J gave up 5 bases and V 5 bases, and 8 bases lay outside the gene matches. DNA of the CDR3: TGTGCCAGCAGCCTCGGACAGGTTGGAACTGAAGCTTTCTTT. It translates to CASSLGQVGTEAFF. Drawing the rest from reference TRBV7-8 and TRBJ1-1, the complete variable domain is GAGVSQSPRYKVAKRGQDVALRCDPISGHVSLFWYQQALGQGPEFLTYFQNEAQLDKSGLPSDRFFAERPEGSVSTLKIQRTQQEDSAVYLCASSLGQVGTEAFFGQGTRLTVV.

The chain couples TRBV5-1 to TRBJ1-2; possible D gene TRBD1, 6 bases. The CDR3 runs 15 residues. Per germline, CDR1 SGHRS and CDR2 YFSETQ. With 4 bases removed from V and 5 bases from J, the gap between germline ends came to 18 bases. The CDR3 reads CASSHSGGAGYGYTF. CDR3 sequence (DNA): TGCGCCAGCAGCCACTCCGGGGGCGCAGGGTATGGCTACACCTTC.

This chain connects TRBV6-5 to TRBJ2-5; maybe TRBD2 (7 bases). The germline V gene encodes CDR1 MNHEY and CDR2 SVGAGI. Trimming shortened V by 3 bases and J by 5 bases, and 16 bases separated the two germline ends. The CDR3 has 15 residues. DNA of the CDR3: TGTGCCAGCAGTTATAGGTGGGGGGGCCGGGAGACCCAGTACTTC. Amino acids: CASSYRWGGRETQYF.

V and J are TRBV5-1 and TRBJ2-1, with 10 bases identical to TRBD2. The germline CDR1 and CDR2 sequences are SGHRS and YFSETQ. CDR3 size: 16 residues. V trimming: 1 base; J trimming: 4 bases; junction bases outside the gene matches: 5. The CDR3 region is CASSLSRTSGYNEQFF. The CDR3 DNA follows: TGCGCCAGCAGCTTGTCCAGGACTAGCGGATACAATGAGCAGTTCTTC.

The rearrangement uses TRBV5-4 and TRBJ2-5; D might be TRBD1 (7 bases). The CDR3 loop spans 15 amino acids. Germline V gene lookup returns CDR1 SGHNT and CDR2 YYREEE (reference sequence). V lost 0 bases and J lost 5, with 14 bases in between. In DNA, the CDR3 is TGTGCCAGCAGCTTGGGGGCAGGGGGGCTGGAGACCCAGTACTTC. Translation: CASSLGAGGLETQYF.